Listed here are 13 T cell receptor beta chains from one sample, sequenced in a study of beta chain features in type 1 diabetes. As every portion of the isolated RNA was reverse transcribed, the sequencing read expressed TCRB transcripts. TCRdb's copy holds only in-frame clones and misses some; the assay was immunoSEQ multiplex PCR. Of under 45,000 clones detected, roughly 50% appear once; the ten largest clones hold roughly 0.27%. The sequencing input was stem cell memory CD4+ T cells from blood. The receptors derive from a woman in her twenties or thirties in good health.

This clone was seen a few times. The chain recombines TRBV6-5 with TRBJ1-5; possible D gene TRBD1, 5 bases. V lost 5 bases to trimming and J lost 2 bases, with 13 bases between them. This CDR3 is built from 15 residues. CDR1 is MNHEY, CDR2 SVGAGI, per germline. The CDR3 loop is CASSKDTFGNQPQHF. The CDR3 nucleotides are TGTGCCAGCAGTAAGGACACGTTTGGCAATCAGCCCCAGCATTTT.

V and J are TRBV7-2 and TRBJ2-7, with TRBD1 identical over 9 bases. J gave up 5 bases and V 3 bases, and 2 bases lay outside the gene matches. Germline V CDR1 and CDR2: SGHTA, FQGNSA. The CDR3 sequence is 13 residues long. The CDR3 DNA is TGTGCCAGCAGCTTGAGGGACAGGGACGAGCAGTACTTC. Protein product: CASSLRDRDEQYF.

This clone is labeled medium-sized (0.01 to 0.1%). The chain couples TRBV5-4 to TRBJ2-4; D is unresolved. The CDR3 spans 14 residues. The germline V gene encodes CDR1 SGHNT and CDR2 YYREEE (reference sequence). Trimming left V 4 bases short and J 9 bases short, with 17 bases between. In DNA form, the CDR3 reads TGTGCCAGCAGCCCTGACTTGATCGACGGCATTCAGTACTTC. Residues: CASSPDLIDGIQYF. The full variable domain, completed using reference TRBV5-4 and TRBJ2-4, is ETGVTQSPTHLIKTRGQQVTLRCSSQSGHNTVSWYQQALGQGPQFIFQYYREEENGRGNFPPRFSGLQFPNYSSELNVNALELDDSALYLCASSPDLIDGIQYFGAGTRLSVL.

The chain combines TRBV2 with TRBJ2-6, with a possible D match to TRBD2 (5 bases). V dropped 9 bases and J dropped 2 bases, with 8 bases sitting between them. Germline V gene lookup returns CDR1 SNHLY and CDR2 FYNNEI. CDR3 size: 13 residues. CDR3 nucleotide sequence: TGTGCCAGGGGGAGAGCTGGGGCCAACGTCCTGACTTTC. It encodes CARGRAGANVLTF.

The chain is built from TRBV28 and TRBJ1-4; tentative D call: TRBD1 (6 bases). CDR3 size: 13 residues. Germline CDR1 MDHEN, CDR2 SYDVKM. Trimming removed 6 bases at V and 5 bases at J, with 10 bases between. The CDR3 is CASSYQGNEKLFF. The CDR3 region has the DNA TGTGCCAGCAGCTATCAGGGGAATGAAAAACTGTTTTTT.

V is TRBV5-6 and J is TRBJ2-2; TRBD2 matches 15 bases. From germline, CDR1 is SGHDT and CDR2 YYEEEE. CDR3 size: 19 residues. The V gene end was trimmed by 1 base and the J gene end by 0 bases; junction bases not matched to a gene: 4. The chain's CDR3 is CASSLPGLAGGTNTGELFF. The CDR3 coding sequence is TGTGCCAGCAGCTTGCCCGGACTAGCGGGAGGGACGAACACCGGGGAGCTGTTTTTT.

V gene TRBV28 combines with J gene TRBJ2-5; D unresolved. This CDR3 has 11 amino acids. Germline CDR1 reads MDHEN; CDR2 reads SYDVKM. With 5 bases removed from V and 11 bases from J, the gap between germline ends came to 12 bases. CDR3 in amino acids: CASSLSIPQYF. The CDR3 nucleotides read TGTGCCAGCAGTCTGAGTATACCGCAGTACTTC.

This clone was counted once. The chain joins TRBV7-9 to TRBJ1-2; D gene unclear. CDR3 length equals 14 residues. The ends were cut back, 4 bases at V and 8 bases at J, with 17 bases in the middle. Germline CDR1 and CDR2: SEHNR and FQNEAQ (reference sequence). The CDR3 spells CASSSEPGLRGYTF. The CDR3 DNA follows: TGTGCCAGCAGCTCTGAGCCGGGTCTACGCGGCTACACCTTC.

In its sample, this clone was seen a few times. The chain combines TRBV7-9 with TRBJ2-5; TRBD1 matches at 10 bases. This CDR3 region has 14 residues. Germline loops: CDR1 SEHNR, CDR2 FQNEAQ (reference sequence). After removal of 5 bases from V and 2 bases from J, the junction contained 2 bases not matched to a gene. CDR3 DNA sequence: TGTGCCAGCAGCGTGGACAGGGGGCAAGAGACCCAGTACTTC. This gives the protein CASSVDRGQETQYF.

This clone has more than one count but fewer than ten. The chain combines TRBV28 with TRBJ2-7; the D gene is possibly TRBD2 (6 bases). Germline V gives CDR1 MDHEN, CDR2 SYDVKM. V shed 6 bases and J shed 0 bases, with 12 bases lying between them. There are 14 residues in the CDR3. The CDR3 region is CASRRDSGSYEQYF. CDR3 sequence (DNA): TGTGCCAGCAGGCGGGACTCCGGCTCCTACGAGCAGTACTTC.

The chain joins TRBV5-4 to TRBJ2-4; TRBD1 agrees at 7 bases. The germline V gene encodes CDR1 SGHNT and CDR2 YYREEE (reference sequence). V gave up 4 bases and J gave up 0 bases; unmatched junction bases: 13. The CDR3 covers 18 residues. Here the CDR3 DNA reads TGTGCCAGCAGCCCCGGGACAGTTCGGGTACTAGCCAAAAACATTCAGTACTTC. Translated, it gives CASSPGTVRVLAKNIQYF.

The genes are TRBV2 and TRBJ1-6; no clear D. Per germline, CDR1 SNHLY and CDR2 FYNNEI. The CDR3 covers 13 residues. V lost 4 bases, J lost 10 bases, and 11 bases lay in between. The CDR3 DNA reads as TGTGCCAGCAGTGGAGGATATGGCTCACCCCTCCACTTT. Translation gives CASSGGYGSPLHF. The full variable domain, its missing parts supplied by reference TRBV2 and TRBJ1-6, is EPEVTQTPSHQVTQMGQEVILRCVPISNHLYFYWYRQILGQKVEFLVSFYNNEISEKSEIFDDQFSVERPDGSNFTLKIRSTKLEDSAMYFCASSGGYGSPLHFGNGTRLTVT.

V is TRBV27 and J is TRBJ2-7; TRBD1 aligns across 8 bases. Losses at the gene ends were 4 bases for V and 1 base for J; bases not matched to a gene: 0. Germline V gene data show CDR1 as MNHEY and CDR2 as SMNVEV (reference sequence). The CDR3 sequence is 13 residues long. Here the CDR3 reads CASSWDRSYEQYF. DNA of the CDR3: TGTGCCAGCAGTTGGGACAGGTCCTACGAGCAGTACTTC.